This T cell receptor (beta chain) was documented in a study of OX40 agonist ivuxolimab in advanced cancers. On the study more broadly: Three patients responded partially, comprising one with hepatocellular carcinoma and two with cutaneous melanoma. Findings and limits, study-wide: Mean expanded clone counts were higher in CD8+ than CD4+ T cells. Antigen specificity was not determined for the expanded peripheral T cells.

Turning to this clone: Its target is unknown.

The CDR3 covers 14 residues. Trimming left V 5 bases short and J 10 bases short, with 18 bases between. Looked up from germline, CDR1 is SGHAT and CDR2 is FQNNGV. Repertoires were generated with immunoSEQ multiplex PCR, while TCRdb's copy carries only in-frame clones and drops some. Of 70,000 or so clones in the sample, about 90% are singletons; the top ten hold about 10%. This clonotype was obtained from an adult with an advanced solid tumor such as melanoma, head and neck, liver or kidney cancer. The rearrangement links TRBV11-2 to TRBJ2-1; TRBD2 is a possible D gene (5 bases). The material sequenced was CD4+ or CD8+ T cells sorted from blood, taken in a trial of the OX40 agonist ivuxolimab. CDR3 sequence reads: CASSLTRLAWEQFF. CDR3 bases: TGTGCCAGCAGCCTCACCCGGCTAGCCTGGGAGCAGTTCTTC. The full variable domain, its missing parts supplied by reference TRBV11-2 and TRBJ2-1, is EAGVAQSPRYKIIEKRQSVAFWCNPISGHATLYWYQQILGQGPKLLIQFQNNGVVDDSQLPKDRFSAERLKGVDSTLKIQPAKLEDSAVYLCASSLTRLAWEQFFGPGTRLTVL.